This T cell receptor beta chain originates from a study of T cell responses to AZD1222 COVID-19 vaccine. Study in general: Pooled samples include second doses given at about 4 or 12 weeks.

Trimming left V 5 bases short and J 4 bases short, with 14 bases between. The CDR3 is made up of 14 amino acids. The V gene's germline CDR1 is MNHEY and CDR2 SVGAGI. Some clones are missing from TCRdb's copy, which holds only in-frame ones; the method was immunoSEQ multiplex PCR. The table records around 140,000 clones, roughly nine tenths of them present only once. The receptor was derived from an adult in good health. The sample consisted of peripheral blood, taken on day 0 of AZD1222 vaccination. The J gene is TRBJ1-2, the V gene TRBV6-5; no clear D gene. CDR3 residues: CASSPIGPFYGYTF. CDR3 bases: TGTGCCAGCAGTCCCATAGGGCCATTCTATGGCTACACCTTC.